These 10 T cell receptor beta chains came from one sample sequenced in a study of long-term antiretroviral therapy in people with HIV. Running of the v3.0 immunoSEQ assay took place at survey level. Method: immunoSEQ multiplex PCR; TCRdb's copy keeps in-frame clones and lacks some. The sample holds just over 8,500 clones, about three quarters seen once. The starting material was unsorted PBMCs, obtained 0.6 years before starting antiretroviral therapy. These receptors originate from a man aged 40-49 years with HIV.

CDR3: CASSLDGPNQPQHF. The CDR3 DNA reads as TGTGCCAGCAGCCTGGACGGTCCCAATCAGCCCCAGCATTTT. This chain links TRBV7-9 with TRBJ1-5; the D is unclear. Germline lookup yields CDR1 SEHNR and CDR2 FQNEAQ (reference sequence). There are 14 residues in the CDR3. Trimming removed 5 bases at V and 3 bases at J, with 11 bases between.

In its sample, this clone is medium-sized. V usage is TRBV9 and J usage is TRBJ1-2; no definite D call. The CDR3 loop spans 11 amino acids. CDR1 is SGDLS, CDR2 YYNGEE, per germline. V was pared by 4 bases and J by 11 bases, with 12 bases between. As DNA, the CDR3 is TGTGCCAGCAGCTACCAAAGTTATTACACCTTC. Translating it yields CASSYQSYYTF.

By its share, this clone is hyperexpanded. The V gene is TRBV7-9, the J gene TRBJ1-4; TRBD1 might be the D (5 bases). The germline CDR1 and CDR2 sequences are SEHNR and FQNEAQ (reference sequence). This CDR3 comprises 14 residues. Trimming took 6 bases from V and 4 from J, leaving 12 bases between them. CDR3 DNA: TGTGCCAGCAGGGGGCAGGGCGGTAATGAAAAACTGTTTTTT. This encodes CASRGQGGNEKLFF.

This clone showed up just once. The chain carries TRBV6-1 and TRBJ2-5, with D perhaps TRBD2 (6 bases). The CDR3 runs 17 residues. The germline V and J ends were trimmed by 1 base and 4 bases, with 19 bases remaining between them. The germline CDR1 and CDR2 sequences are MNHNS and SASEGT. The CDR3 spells CASSEVWAAGPGETQYF. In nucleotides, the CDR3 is TGTGCCAGCAGTGAAGTGTGGGCCGCGGGGCCGGGAGAGACCCAGTACTTC.

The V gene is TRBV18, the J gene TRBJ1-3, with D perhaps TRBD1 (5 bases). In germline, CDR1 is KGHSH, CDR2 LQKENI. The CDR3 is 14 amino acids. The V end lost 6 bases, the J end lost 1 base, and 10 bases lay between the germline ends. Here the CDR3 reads CASSPDKSGNTIYF. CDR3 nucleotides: TGTGCCAGCTCCCCGGACAAGTCTGGAAACACCATATATTTT.

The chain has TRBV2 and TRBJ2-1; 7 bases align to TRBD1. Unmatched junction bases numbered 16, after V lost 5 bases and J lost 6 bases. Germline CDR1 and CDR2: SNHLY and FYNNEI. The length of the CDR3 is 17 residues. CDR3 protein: CASSQGGKMRNVNEQFF. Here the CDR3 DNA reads TGTGCCAGCAGTCAAGGGGGCAAAATGCGAAATGTCAATGAGCAGTTCTTC.

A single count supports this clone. The CDR3 is CASSQGPGYEQYF. The CDR3 nucleotides are TGCGCCAGCAGCCAAGGCCCGGGGTACGAGCAGTACTTC. The chain links TRBV4-1 to TRBJ2-7; D is possibly TRBD2 (5 bases). The CDR3 has 13 amino acids. Germline loops: CDR1 MGHRA, CDR2 YSYEKL. Trimming took off 1 base at V and 4 bases at J, with 8 bases between the two ends.

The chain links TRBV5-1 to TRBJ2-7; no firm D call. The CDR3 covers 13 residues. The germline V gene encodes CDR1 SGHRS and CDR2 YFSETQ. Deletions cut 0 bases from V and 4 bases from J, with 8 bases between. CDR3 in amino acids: CASSLDGWYEQYF. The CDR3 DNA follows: TGCGCCAGCAGCTTGGACGGGTGGTACGAGCAGTACTTC.

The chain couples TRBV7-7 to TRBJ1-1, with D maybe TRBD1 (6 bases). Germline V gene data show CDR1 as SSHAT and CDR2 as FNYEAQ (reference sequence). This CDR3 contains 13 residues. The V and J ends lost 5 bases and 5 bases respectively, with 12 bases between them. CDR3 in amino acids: CASSATGRTEAFF. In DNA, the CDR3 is TGTGCCAGCAGCGCCACAGGGAGGACTGAAGCTTTCTTT.

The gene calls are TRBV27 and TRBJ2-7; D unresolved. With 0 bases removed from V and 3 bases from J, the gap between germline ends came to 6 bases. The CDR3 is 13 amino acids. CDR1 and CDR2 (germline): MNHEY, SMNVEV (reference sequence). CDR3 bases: TGTGCCAGCAGTTTATCCCCCAGCTACGAGCAGTACTTC. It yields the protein CASSLSPSYEQYF.